This TCR beta chain is drawn from a study of vaccination and CD4 T cells after COVID-19. Study overall: Vaccinees got either two BNT162b2 doses or two mRNA-1273 doses. Cells were stimulated with overlapping spike peptides from SARS-CoV-2, HCoV-NL63, HCoV-OC43 and HCoV-229E.

This CDR3 region has 14 residues. V lost 5 bases and J lost 8, with 18 bases in between. Germline CDR1 LGHDT, CDR2 YNNKEL (reference sequence). Cultured CD4+ T cell DNA underwent sequencing with the Oncomine TCR Beta short-read assay. TCRdb reprocessed the PCR reads via MiXCR and lists one record per CDR3 protein. The table shows about 13,000 distinct CDR3 sequences, with 40% to 45% occurring only once. Of note for this clonotype: What it binds is not known.

The sample's treatment: approximately 9-day PBMC culture with coronavirus spike peptide pools or control peptides (ViraFEST assay). The gene calls are TRBV3-1 and TRBJ1-2, with D tentatively TRBD1 (5 bases). The sample comprised CD4+ T cells from blood, cultured in vitro. This clonotype originated in a human donor who had recovered from COVID-19. In DNA, the CDR3 is TGTGCCAGCAGCGACGGGACTCAGATAGGGGGCTACACCTTC. Translating it yields CASSDGTQIGGYTF.